These T cell receptor beta chains were read from a single sample in a study of blood T cell repertoires in COVID-19. The assay was immunoSEQ multiplex PCR, and TCRdb's table has in-frame clones only and misses some. The sample has fewer than 300,000 clones, around 87% seen once. The specimen sequenced was peripheral blood. The receptors shown here come from a woman in her forties or fifties with acute or convalescent COVID-19. CDR3s include the opening cysteine and the closing phenylalanine or tryptophan. A D gene is named only where the DNA matches it firmly. Only some rows state a clone size, as once, few, many or a class for expanded clones.

TRBJ1-2 TRBV27 NA NA TGTGCCAGCAGTTTTTCTCCGATTGCGTTATATGGCTACACCTTC CASSFSPIALYGYTF
TRBJ2-7 TRBV27 NA NA TGTGCCAGCAGTCGAGGCTCGCGGATAGGTATCGAGCAGTACTTC CASSRGSRIGIEQYF
TRBJ1-2 TRBV18 NA NA TGTGCCAGCTCATCGACGGGTAACTATGGCTACACCTTC CASSSTGNYGYTF
TRBJ1-4 TRBV2 NA once TGTGCCAGCACTCGGACAGCGAATGAAAAACTGTTTTTT CASTRTANEKLFF
TRBJ2-7 TRBV6-1 TRBD1 NA TGTGCCAGCAGTGACAGTGCCACGGACAGGCACTACGAGCAGTACTTC CASSDSATDRHYEQYF
TRBJ1-4 TRBV10-3 TRBD1 NA TGTGCCATCAGTGAGTCGCCCTCGGGGCAGGGGGTTGAAAAACTGTTTTTT CAISESPSGQGVEKLFF
TRBJ1-1 TRBV7-9 TRBD1 NA TGTGCCAGCAGCTTAGCGATGGGACAGGGGGCCGGGCCTGAAGCTTTCTTT CASSLAMGQGAGPEAFF
TRBJ2-5 TRBV28 TRBD1 NA TGTGCCAGCCAAGATGGACAGGGTCGATTCCGTAGGTACCAAGAGACCCAGTACTTC CASQDGQGRFRRYQETQYF
TRBJ2-2 TRBV6-5 NA NA TGTGCCACACAACAGGGTGTGTATGGCACCGGGGAGCTGTTTTTT CATQQGVYGTGELFF
TRBJ2-5 TRBV11-2 NA few TGTGCCAGCAGCTTAGATCGGGGGACCCAGTACTTC CASSLDRGTQYF
TRBJ2-5 TRBV18 TRBD1 NA TGTGCCAGCTCAACTACAACAGGGGGCACTGGAGAGACCCAGTACTTC CASSTTTGGTGETQYF
TRBJ2-7 TRBV5-1 NA few TGCGCCAGCAGCTTGCGCCTGGGGGGATCCGAGCAGTACTTC CASSLRLGGSEQYF
TRBJ2-7 TRBV6-5 NA NA TGTGCCAGCAGTTACTCGCGGGGTTCCCTTTACGAGCAGTACTTC CASSYSRGSLYEQYF
TRBJ2-3 TRBV19 TRBD2 NA TGTGCCAGTAGTATAGGACTAGCGGGAGCAGATACGCAGTATTTT CASSIGLAGADTQYF
TRBJ1-1 TRBV9 NA once TGTGCCAGCAGCGTCGCAGGAACGAACACTGAAGCTTTCTTT CASSVAGTNTEAFF
TRBJ1-5 TRBV7-9 TRBD1 few TGTGCCAGCAGCTTAGGTGGACAGGACAATCAGCCCCAGCATTTT CASSLGGQDNQPQHF
TRBJ1-1 TRBV4-2 TRBD1 once TGTGCCAGCAGCCAGGGACAGGGGGACACTGAAGCTTTCTTT CASSQGQGDTEAFF
TRBJ2-1 TRBV29-1 NA NA TGCAGCGTTGAAGGGCGGGACTCTGAAGATGAGCAGTTCTTC CSVEGRDSEDEQFF
TRBJ1-1 TRBV19 TRBD1 NA TGTGCCAGTAGTATACAGGGGGCATACACTGAAGCTTTCTTT CASSIQGAYTEAFF
TRBJ1-1 TRBV2 NA NA TGTGCCAGCAGTGATGACGGAGGGAGCACTGAAGCTTTCTTT CASSDDGGSTEAFF
TRBJ1-2 TRBV9 NA NA TGTGCCAGCAGCGTAGAGGTGGGGAGCTATGGCTACACCTTC CASSVEVGSYGYTF
TRBJ2-1 TRBV5-1 TRBD2 few TGCGCCAGCAGCTCACTCCCGGGACTAGCGGGAAATGAGCAGTTCTTC CASSSLPGLAGNEQFF
TRBJ1-1 TRBV18 NA NA TGTGCCAGCTACCCGCTTAACCTGGGGGGGACTGAAGCTTTCTTT CASYPLNLGGTEAFF
TRBJ2-5 TRBV6-5 NA NA TGTGCCAGCAACCATCCCAGGGAGACCCAGTACTTC CASNHPRETQYF
TRBJ2-7 TRBV28 NA NA TGTGCCAGCAGTTTAGGCAGGGCGGGATCCTACGAGCAGTACTTC CASSLGRAGSYEQYF
TRBJ2-1 TRBV6-5 NA NA TGTGCCCGATCACTAAGGATATCCTACAATGAGCAGTTCTTC CARSLRISYNEQFF
TRBJ2-3 TRBV4-1 NA NA TGCGCCAGCAGCAGCCGACAGGACACAGATACGCAGTATTTT CASSSRQDTDTQYF
TRBJ1-5 TRBV6-5 TRBD1 NA TGTGCCAGCAGCAGGACAGGGTTACGCAATCAGCCCCAGCATTTT CASSRTGLRNQPQHF
TRBJ1-3 TRBV9 TRBD1 few TGTGCCAGCAGCGCTAGACAGGGCTACAGAAACACCATATATTTT CASSARQGYRNTIYF
TRBJ1-1 TRBV7-2 NA NA TGTGCCAGCAGCCCCGGACAGAAAGCTTTCTTT CASSPGQKAFF
TRBJ2-7 TRBV28 TRBD1 NA TGTGCCAGCCTCACGACAGGGGGCGTCTCCTACGAGCAGTACTTC CASLTTGGVSYEQYF
TRBJ2-7 TRBV25-1 TRBD1 NA TGTGCCAGCAGTGATCCGACCGGGACAGGGGCCTACGAGCAGTACTTC CASSDPTGTGAYEQYF
TRBJ2-7 TRBV7-9 NA NA TGTGCCAGCAGCTTAGCTACAGCGGTTACGACGTCCGAGCAGTACTTC CASSLATAVTTSEQYF
TRBJ1-4 TRBV24-1 NA once TGTGCCACCAGTACCGGGGGGGGCCCTGAAAAACTGTTTTTT CATSTGGGPEKLFF
TRBJ2-3 TRBV9 TRBD2 NA TGTGCCAGCAGCGTAATGGGTAGCGCGGGAGTAGATACGCAGTATTTT CASSVMGSAGVDTQYF
TRBJ1-1 TRBV20-1 TRBD1 NA TGCAGTGCAGACAGGGCGACTGAAGCTTTCTTT CSADRATEAFF
TRBJ1-2 TRBV18 TRBD1 NA TGTGCCAGCTCACCAGAGGGGGCGAGGTATGGCTACACCTTC CASSPEGARYGYTF
TRBJ1-6 TRBV3-1/TRBV3-2 NA NA TGTGCCAGCAGCCAAGCGCAGGGAGGTTCACCCCTCCACTTT CASSQAQGGSPLHF
TRBJ2-7 TRBV28 NA NA TGTGCCAGCACTACTTCATCCTACGAGCAGTACTTC CASTTSSYEQYF
TRBJ2-1 TRBV6-2/TRBV6-3 NA NA TGTGCCAGCATCCCGGACGGCCGCGGGGATGAGCAGTTCTTC CASIPDGRGDEQFF
TRBJ2-3 TRBV30 NA NA TGTGCCTGGAATAGGGGATCCCTGGATACGCAGTATTTT CAWNRGSLDTQYF
TRBJ1-1 TRBV5-4 TRBD1 NA TGTGCCAGCAGCTTGGACAGGGGAGGCACTGAAGCTTTCTTT CASSLDRGGTEAFF
TRBJ2-5 TRBV9 TRBD2 NA TGTGCCAGCAGCGTAGCATTAGCGGGAGACCAAGAGACCCAGTACTTC CASSVALAGDQETQYF
TRBJ1-5 TRBV4-3 NA NA TGCGCCAGCAGCCAAGAACAGAAGGGGAATCAGCCCCAGCATTTT CASSQEQKGNQPQHF
TRBJ1-3 TRBV18 TRBD1 NA TGTGCCAGCTCAACGATGGGACAGGCTGGAAACACCATATATTTT CASSTMGQAGNTIYF
TRBJ1-1 TRBV7-2 TRBD1 NA TGTGCCAGCAGCTCCACAGGGGGCGCGACTGAAGCTTTCTTT CASSSTGGATEAFF
TRBJ2-5 TRBV18 TRBD2 NA TGTGCCAGCTCACCCTGGGTTAGCGGGAGGACAAGCGAAGAGACCCAGTACTTC CASSPWVSGRTSEETQYF
TRBJ1-4 TRBV5-1 TRBD1 NA TGCGCCAGCAGCTGGCAGACAGGGGCCGGCGAAAAACTGTTTTTT CASSWQTGAGEKLFF
TRBJ2-7 TRBV19 NA NA TGTGCCAGTAGTATTCACCGGGTCGAGCAGTACTTC CASSIHRVEQYF